This T cell receptor (beta chain) emerged from a study of blood T cell repertoires in COVID-19 (dated by TCRdb to 2018 to 2020). At the level of the whole study: Collaborator samples came from the United States, Italy and Spain and covered acute and convalescent phases of COVID-19. The dataset comprised deeply sampled blood TCRbeta repertoires from subjects exposed to, actively infected with, or recovered from COVID-19. A de-identified subject ID, COVID-19 status, age in years and sex were almost always included in the sample metadata. The repertoires were released in a freely available public database intended as a resource for research on the immune response to SARS-CoV-2. HLA class I and class II types, where available, came from metadata supplied by the sample provider rather than from assay-based typing. The samples were drawn from two sources: the first 160 participants of the ongoing ImmuneRACE study, and fewer than 1,500 subjects contributed by 6 global collaborators. The prospective study material was composed of cDNA or gDNA derived from T cells, B-cell-depleted T cells, or PBMCs. What the study reported, not specific to this receptor: The amount of clinical and demographic metadata varied by source and participant and was provided uncurated.

In Seattle, one collaborating source enrolled patients while the infection was active and tracked those patients longitudinally over the course of disease. Collaborating institutions collected whole blood in K2EDTA tubes following their own protocols. Collaborator samples were shipped for TCRbeta analysis as frozen whole blood, isolated PBMCs, or DNA extracted from either sample type. V is shortened by 7 bases, J by 0 bases, and the region joining them spans 13 bases. The CDR3 has 16 amino acids, counting the end cysteine and phenylalanine. The read is trimmed to its CDR3 DNA, 48 bases read in frame from base 1. The germline V gene (reference sequence) gives CDR1 as LNHDA and CDR2 as SQIVND. TCRbeta CDR3 regions were amplified from genomic DNA using the immunoSEQ Assay, a bias-controlled multiplex PCR. Processing in the source paper ran as follows. Within the assay, amplification of reference gene primers was used to estimate how many nucleated cells each sample contained. Sequence reads were collapsed and filtered to measure the absolute abundance of every unique TCRbeta CDR3 rearrangement. Productive Simpson clonality was computed per sample as the square root of Simpson's diversity index over productive rearrangements. TCRdb limited this immuneACCESS table to in-frame rearrangements with V and J called. A share of clones is missing; checked studies link under half to unresolved V genes, and the rest is unexplained. The DNA gave D and trimming, while V, J and clone size come from that table. Across this sample there are around 300,000 clones, with 85% to 90% seen only once. In total, the top ten clones hold about 1% of the sample.

This clone has just a few counts. The specificity of this receptor is unknown. One base away there is no much larger clone; base qualities are not given. The chain links TRBV19 with TRBJ1-6; perhaps TRBD1 is the D gene, with 5 bases matching. Sequenced: peripheral blood. The TCR sequence derives from a woman aged 40 to 49 with COVID-19, enrolled during active disease. The CDR3 in this case is CASMGRGSSYNSPLHF. The sequenced DNA: TGTGCCAGTATGGGACGGGGGAGCTCCTATAATTCACCCCTCCACTTT.